This T cell receptor beta chain was documented in a study of T-cell reconstitution after alpha-beta-depleted transplantation in children. Unique molecular identifiers were used to barcode this TCRbeta library. TCRdb reprocessed the PCR reads via MiXCR and lists one record per CDR3 protein. This sample has some 500,000 distinct CDR3 sequences, with about 18% found just once. The sample holds a few counts of this clonotype. The V and J ends lost 6 bases and 7 bases, in that order; junction bases with no gene match: 6. This CDR3 spans 13 amino acids. The germline V gene encodes CDR1 SNHLY and CDR2 FYNNEI.

This TCR derives from a human donor who donated a stem cell graft to a child with acute lymphoblastic leukemia. The V and J genes are TRBV2 and TRBJ1-5, with TRBD1 matching 7 bases. Source: PBMCs from the stem cell graft donor, taken from the stem cell graft. The DNA of the CDR3 is TGTGCCAGCAGAGGGACAGCGAAACAGCCCCAGCATTTT. Translation gives CASRGTAKQPQHF.